The T cell receptor beta chain under discussion was sequenced for a study of OX40 agonist ivuxolimab in advanced cancers. Study context: An anti-OX40 (CD134) antibody with agonistic activity, ivuxolimab, was administered to patients. Ivuxolimab was delivered to patients intravenously every 2 weeks at doses spanning 0.01 to 10 mg/kg.

Study observations and caveats: The mean number of expanded clones was higher in CD8+ T cells than in CD4+.

Comment on this clone: Its antigen is not identified.

Assay used: immunoSEQ multiplex PCR; TCRdb lists only in-frame clones, some missing. The data show around 10,000 clones, with 79% seen just once and almost 40% held by the top ten. The CDR3 consists of 13 residues. CDR1 and CDR2 from the germline V gene are SQVTM and ANQGSEA. Between the trimmed V and J ends, which lost 2 bases and 1 base, there was a span of 8 bases. The material sequenced was CD4+ or CD8+ T cells sorted from blood, taken in a trial of the OX40 agonist ivuxolimab. The chain couples TRBV29-1 to TRBJ1-1; D may be TRBD1 (5 bases). The clonotype originates from an adult with an advanced solid tumor such as melanoma, head and neck, liver or kidney cancer. CDR3 nucleotides: TGCAGCGTTGAAATCGGGGGGAACACTGAAGCTTTCTTT. Translated: CSVEIGGNTEAFF.